These 28 T cell receptor beta chains were all obtained from the same sample, sequenced in a study of OX40 agonist ivuxolimab in advanced cancers. Sequencing used immunoSEQ multiplex PCR; TCRdb keeps in-frame clones, though not all of them. This repertoire shows approximately 90,000 clones, about 89% found once; its top ten account for 1.5% to 2%. This specimen was CD4+ or CD8+ T cells sorted from blood, taken in a trial of the OX40 agonist ivuxolimab. The receptors come from an adult with an advanced solid tumor such as melanoma, head and neck, liver or kidney cancer.

V gene TRBV30 combines with J gene TRBJ1-1; the D is unclear. The CDR3 totals 15 residues. The germline CDR1 and CDR2 sequences are GTSNPN and SVGIG (reference sequence). V gave up 0 bases and J gave up 1 base, with 12 bases separating them. The DNA for the CDR3 is TGTGCCTGGAGTGTCCCAAATCGGGAGAACACTGAAGCTTTCTTT. It translates to CAWSVPNRENTEAFF.

J is TRBJ2-7 and V is TRBV7-2; D possibly corresponds to TRBD2 (7 bases). The CDR3 has 14 residues. V was pared by 5 bases and J by 6 bases, with 17 bases between. Germline V CDR1 and CDR2: SGHTA, FQGNSA. For the CDR3, the DNA is TGTGCCAGCAGCCCCCAAGGGGGGGGAGCCGAGCAGTACTTC. Its translation is CASSPQGGGAEQYF.

This chain links TRBV10-3 with TRBJ2-1, with D unclear. The germline V gene encodes CDR1 ENHRY and CDR2 SYGVKD. The V gene lost 10 bases and the J gene lost 14 bases, with 15 bases spanning the gap. The CDR3 is made up of 10 amino acids. The CDR3 DNA follows: TGTGCCACTGTTATGGTTCAGGAGTTCTTC. Translating it yields CATVMVQEFF.

The rearrangement links TRBV27 to TRBJ2-5; TRBD1 aligns across 7 bases. This CDR3 region has 13 residues. CDR1 MNHEY and CDR2 SMNVEV come from the germline V gene (reference sequence). The trim removed 4 bases at V and 7 bases at J, leaving 6 bases unmatched. CDR3 sequence reads: CASSSWTGRTQYF. The DNA for the CDR3 is TGTGCCAGCAGTTCATGGACAGGTCGGACCCAGTACTTC.

V usage is TRBV19 and J usage is TRBJ1-1; D gene unclear. Germline CDR1 is LNHDA and CDR2 is SQIVND (reference sequence). This CDR3 spans 17 amino acids. V was cut by 5 bases and J by 4 bases, with 23 bases left in between. The CDR3 is CASSSLASNTRGTEAFF. The DNA of the CDR3 is TGTGCCAGTAGTTCTTTAGCCTCGAATACCCGGGGCACTGAAGCTTTCTTT.

The chain uses TRBV9 and TRBJ2-2; D remains ambiguous. Per the germline V gene, CDR1 is SGDLS and CDR2 is YYNGEE. The CDR3 consists of 15 residues. V dropped 0 bases and J dropped 1 base, with 7 bases sitting between them. CDR3 sequence (DNA): TGTGCCAGCAGCGTAGACGGCAGGAACACCGGGGAGCTGTTTTTT. It codes for CASSVDGRNTGELFF.

The chain carries TRBV6-1 and TRBJ1-3, with D uncertain. The germline V gene encodes CDR1 MNHNS and CDR2 SASEGT. V shed 7 bases and J shed 0 bases, with 10 bases lying between them. The CDR3 runs 14 residues. The CDR3 DNA follows: TGTGCCAGCACTCAGTTGAGCTCTGGAAACACCATATATTTT. The encoded protein is CASTQLSSGNTIYF.

The CDR3 spells CASSVGPSGEQYF. CDR3 coding DNA: TGTGCCAGCAGCGTAGGGCCGTCCGGGGAGCAGTACTTC. V usage is TRBV9 and J usage is TRBJ2-7, with D unresolved. The CDR3 loop spans 13 amino acids. Trimming took 0 bases from V and 7 from J, leaving 11 bases between them. CDR1 is SGDLS and CDR2 is YYNGEE in the germline V gene. Looking up the rest from reference TRBV9 and TRBJ2-7 gives the full variable domain: DSGVTQTPKHLITATGQRVTLRCSPRSGDLSVYWYQQSLDQGLQFLIQYYNGEERAKGNILERFSAQQFPDLHSELNLSSLELGDSALYFCASSVGPSGEQYFGPGTRLTVT.

The chain is built from TRBV6-1 and TRBJ2-7; 10 nucleotides agree with TRBD1. This CDR3 spans 13 amino acids. Per the germline V gene, CDR1 is MNHNS and CDR2 is SASEGT. J gave up 9 bases and V 5 bases, and 7 bases lay outside the gene matches. The CDR3 region has the DNA TGTGCCAGCAGTATCCGACAGGGGGCGCGGCAGTACTTC. Translation: CASSIRQGARQYF.

V gene TRBV9 combines with J gene TRBJ1-3, with D unresolved. V dropped 0 bases and J dropped 1 base, with 14 bases sitting between them. This CDR3 is built from 17 residues. The germline V gene encodes CDR1 SGDLS and CDR2 YYNGEE. This CDR3 reads CASSVGEGLRSGNTIYF. The CDR3 coding sequence is TGTGCCAGCAGCGTAGGCGAAGGGCTCCGATCTGGAAACACCATATATTTT.

V and J are TRBV2 and TRBJ1-4; D not certain. With 9 bases removed from V and 0 bases from J, the gap between germline ends came to 8 bases. CDR3 length: 13 amino acids. Germline CDR1 is SNHLY and CDR2 is FYNNEI. CDR3 sequence: CASSGATNEKLFF. The CDR3 region has the DNA TGTGCCAGTTCTGGGGCAACTAATGAAAAACTGTTTTTT.

V gene TRBV10-2 combines with J gene TRBJ2-2; 10 bases agree with TRBD1. V lost 1 base, J lost 0 bases, and 8 bases stayed unmatched. Germline V gene sequence: CDR1 WSHSY, CDR2 SAAADI. The CDR3 extends over 19 amino acids. The CDR3 bases are TGCGCCAGCAGTGAGTACCCTTTCGGGACAGGGGCGAACACCGGGGAGCTGTTTTTT. It translates to CASSEYPFGTGANTGELFF.

The rearrangement joins TRBV18 to TRBJ2-3; D is perhaps TRBD1 (6 bases). Per the germline V gene, CDR1 is KGHSH and CDR2 is LQKENI. V lost 3 bases to trimming and J lost 1 base, with 14 bases between them. The CDR3 covers 16 residues. The CDR3 here is CASSPNRARGTDTQYF. In DNA form, the CDR3 reads TGTGCCAGCTCACCTAACAGGGCTAGGGGCACAGATACGCAGTATTTT.

The chain recombines TRBV5-6 with TRBJ1-5; TRBD1 matches 8 bases. The germline V gene has CDR1 SGHDT and CDR2 YYEEEE. Trimming cost V 0 bases and J 4 bases; bases outside gene matches: 3. The CDR3 covers 15 residues. DNA of the CDR3: TGTGCCAGCAGCTTGGAGGGGACAGGTAATCAGCCCCAGCATTTT. It yields the protein CASSLEGTGNQPQHF.

The chain links TRBV30 to TRBJ1-6, with a weak D call TRBD1 (5 bases). V gave up 0 bases and J gave up 14 bases, with 23 bases separating them. CDR1 GTSNPN and CDR2 SVGIG come from the germline V gene (reference sequence). The CDR3 sequence is 16 residues long. DNA for the CDR3: TGTGCCTGGAGTGTAAACTCTGGGGCAGGGTCAAAGGCCCTCCACTTT. Translating it yields CAWSVNSGAGSKALHF.

This clone was picked up one time. The rearrangement links TRBV5-4 to TRBJ2-1; 8 nucleotides match TRBD2. This CDR3 is 16 amino acids long. CDR1 and CDR2 from the germline V gene are SGHNT and YYREEE (reference sequence). The ends lost 4 bases at V and 7 bases at J; junction bases unmatched: 13. The chain's CDR3 is CASSGGGSGKQNEQFF. The DNA for the CDR3 is TGTGCCAGCAGCGGGGGGGGTAGCGGGAAGCAGAATGAGCAGTTCTTC.

The rearrangement joins TRBV5-1 to TRBJ1-1; 8 bases fit TRBD1. Germline V gene data show CDR1 as SGHRS and CDR2 as YFSETQ. Unmatched junction bases numbered 11, after V lost 1 base and J lost 3 bases. The CDR3 contains 17 residues. CDR3 sequence: CASSLMAGGQGYTEAFF. In nucleotides, the CDR3 is TGCGCCAGCAGCTTGATGGCAGGGGGCCAGGGGTACACTGAAGCTTTCTTT.

This sequence joins TRBV5-1 and TRBJ2-5; tentative D call: TRBD2 (6 bases). The CDR3 is made up of 14 amino acids. CDR1 is SGHRS and CDR2 is YFSETQ in the germline V gene. Trimming left V 0 bases short and J 5 bases short, with 11 bases between. The CDR3 reads CASSLDPGRETQYF. In nucleotides, the CDR3 is TGCGCCAGCAGCTTGGATCCAGGGAGGGAGACCCAGTACTTC. Supplemented by reference TRBV5-1 and TRBJ2-5, the full variable domain reads KAGVTQTPRYLIKTRGQQVTLSCSPISGHRSVSWYQQTPGQGLQFLFEYFSETQRNKGNFPGRFSGRQFSNSRSEMNVSTLELGDSALYLCASSLDPGRETQYFGPGTRLLVL.

Turning to this clone: The final CDR3 position lacks the conserved phenylalanine or tryptophan, pointing to a likely read error. It is unclear where the CDR3 begins or ends on the DNA, so no DNA is shown, and the CDR3 is as TCRdb lists it. The chain uses TRBV21-1 and TRBJ2-7; the table's D call, TRBD1, has no DNA check behind it. TRBV21-1 has pseudogene status. The CDR3 region is 12 residues in length, termini included. The CDR3 here is CASSSCDRGFAL.

The chain uses TRBV7-3 and TRBJ2-1; D is ambiguous. Deletions cut 2 bases from V and 5 bases from J, with 7 bases between. The CDR3 is 13 amino acids. Looked up from germline, CDR1 is SGHTA and CDR2 is FQGTGA. The chain's CDR3 is CASSLYMNNEQFF. CDR3 coding DNA: TGTGCCAGCAGCTTATATATGAACAATGAGCAGTTCTTC.

The chain carries TRBV11-2 and TRBJ2-7, with 7 bases identical to TRBD1. This CDR3 contains 14 residues. V shed 4 bases and J 5 bases; nucleotides not matched to a gene: 8. CDR1 and CDR2 (germline): SGHAT, FQNNGV. CDR3 DNA sequence: TGTGCCAGCAGCTGGACACAGGGGATGCACGAGCAGTACTTC. Amino acids: CASSWTQGMHEQYF.

The chain links TRBV4-1 to TRBJ1-6; no definite D call. Germline V CDR1 and CDR2: MGHRA, YSYEKL. V was cut by 0 bases and J by 5 bases, with 5 bases left in between. The CDR3 runs to 14 residues. DNA for the CDR3: TGCGCCAGCAGCCAAGAGGCTAATAATTCACCCCTCCACTTT. Its translation: CASSQEANNSPLHF.

The chain couples TRBV4-1 to TRBJ2-1; 7 bases map to TRBD2. CDR3 length: 16 amino acids. From germline, CDR1 is MGHRA and CDR2 YSYEKL. V shed 0 bases, J shed 8 bases, and the junction held 10 bases outside the gene matches. The CDR3 DNA reads as TGCGCCAGCAGCCAAGATGGGGCGGGAGCAATCGATGAGCAGTTCTTC. Its protein product is CASSQDGAGAIDEQFF.

The chain links TRBV6-5 to TRBJ2-7; TRBD2 matches at 8 bases. The CDR3 length is 16 residues. Germline CDR1 MNHEY, CDR2 SVGAGI. With 4 bases clipped from V and 0 bases from J, the junction kept 8 bases outside the gene matches. The CDR3 loop is CASSSVTSGSSYEQYF. CDR3 coding DNA: TGTGCCAGCAGTTCCGTTACTAGCGGCAGCTCCTACGAGCAGTACTTC.

The chain joins TRBV19 to TRBJ2-7; either TRBD1 or TRBD2 may fit D (5 bases each). The CDR3 sequence is 15 residues long. V was pared by 4 bases and J by 4 bases, with 17 bases between. CDR1 and CDR2 from the germline V gene are LNHDA and SQIVND (reference sequence). CDR3 nucleotide sequence: TGTGCCAGTAGTAGAGGGACGGTACCGGGTTACGAGCAGTACTTC. Protein: CASSRGTVPGYEQYF.

V usage is TRBV19 and J usage is TRBJ1-2; D not certain. Germline V CDR1 and CDR2: LNHDA, SQIVND (reference sequence). Between the trimmed V and J ends, which lost 7 bases and 0 bases, there was a span of 12 bases. The CDR3 spans 14 residues. The CDR3 sequence: CASKGPSSNYGYTF. The CDR3 region has the DNA TGTGCCAGTAAAGGACCTTCGTCTAACTATGGCTACACCTTC.

This chain links TRBV9 with TRBJ2-3; D might be TRBD1 (6 bases). This CDR3 spans 16 amino acids. Germline V CDR1 and CDR2: SGDLS, YYNGEE. The V end was cut by 2 bases, the J end by 2 bases, with 15 bases between. CDR3 in amino acids: CASSVRGSWATDTQYF. The CDR3 coding sequence is TGTGCCAGCAGCGTTAGGGGGAGTTGGGCCACAGATACGCAGTATTTT.

The chain couples TRBV9 to TRBJ2-3; D perhaps matches TRBD2 (7 bases). This CDR3 is 15 amino acids long. Germline V gene sequence: CDR1 SGDLS, CDR2 YYNGEE. The V gene lost 3 bases and the J gene lost 4 bases, with 15 bases spanning the gap. CDR3 bases: TGTGCCAGCAGCGCTACCACAGGGAGGGCAGATACGCAGTATTTT. Translation: CASSATTGRADTQYF.